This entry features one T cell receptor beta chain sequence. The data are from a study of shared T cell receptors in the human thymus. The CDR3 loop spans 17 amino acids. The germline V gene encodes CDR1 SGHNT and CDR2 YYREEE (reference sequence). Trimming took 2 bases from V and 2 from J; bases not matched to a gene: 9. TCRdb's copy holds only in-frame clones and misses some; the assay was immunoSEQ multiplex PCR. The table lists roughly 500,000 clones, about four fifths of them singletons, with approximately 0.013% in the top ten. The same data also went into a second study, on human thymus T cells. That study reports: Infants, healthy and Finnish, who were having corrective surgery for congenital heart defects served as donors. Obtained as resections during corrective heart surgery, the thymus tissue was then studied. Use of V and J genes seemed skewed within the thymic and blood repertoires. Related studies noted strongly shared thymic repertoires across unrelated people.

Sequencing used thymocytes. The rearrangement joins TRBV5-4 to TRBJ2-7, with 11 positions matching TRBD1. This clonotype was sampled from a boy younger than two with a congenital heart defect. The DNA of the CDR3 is TGTGCCAGCAGCTTTGGACAGGGGGCGGTGTGGACCTACGAGCAGTACTTC. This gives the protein CASSFGQGAVWTYEQYF.